The 6 T cell receptor beta chains listed next were all sequenced from one sample in a study of blood T cell repertoires in COVID-19. The table came from immunoSEQ multiplex PCR; TCRdb's copy has only in-frame clones and leaves some out. Here the sample spans about 160,000 clones, about 88% being singletons. Material: PBMCs or T cells enriched from blood (not recorded which). These receptor sequences come from a man aged 50 to 60 who had recovered from COVID-19.

The chain links TRBV12-5 to TRBJ2-3, with a possible D match to TRBD2 (6 bases). Germline CDR1 reads LGHNT; CDR2 reads FRNRAP. Trimming pared 1 base from V and 2 bases from J, leaving 7 bases between. The CDR3 sequence is 14 residues long. CDR3 nucleotides: TGTGCTAGTGGTTTGGGACTAGTCACAGATACGCAGTATTTT. Protein sequence: CASGLGLVTDTQYF.

The chain is built from TRBV5-4 and TRBJ1-6; maybe TRBD1 (6 bases). Between the trimmed V and J ends, which lost 1 base and 7 bases, there was a span of 9 bases. The V gene's germline CDR1 is SGHNT and CDR2 YYREEE (reference sequence). The CDR3 has 14 residues. This chain's CDR3 is CASSLSRGNSPLHF. DNA for the CDR3: TGTGCCAGCAGCTTGTCGAGGGGGAATTCACCCCTCCACTTT.

This chain connects TRBV5-1 to TRBJ2-1; 11 bases align to TRBD2. V lost 4 bases to trimming and J lost 5 bases; unmatched junction nucleotides: 8. Germline assignment: CDR1 SGHRS and CDR2 YFSETQ. The CDR3 runs to 16 residues. The CDR3 DNA is TGCGCCAGCAGCACCTTAGCGGGGGGGCCTAACAATGAGCAGTTCTTC. It yields the protein CASSTLAGGPNNEQFF.

The DNA for the CDR3 is TGTGCCAGCAGAAAACAGGGGAATCAGCCCCAGCATTTT. It encodes CASRKQGNQPQHF. The chain employs TRBV2 and TRBJ1-5; 7 positions match TRBD1. Germline lookup yields CDR1 SNHLY and CDR2 FYNNEI. This CDR3 region has 13 residues. V dropped 6 bases and J dropped 4; count of bases not matched to a gene: 3.

V usage is TRBV7-2 and J usage is TRBJ2-1; TRBD2 matches 10 bases. The CDR3 contains 15 residues. After removal of 3 bases from V and 5 bases from J, the junction contained 4 bases not matched to a gene. Germline V gene data show CDR1 as SGHTA and CDR2 as FQGNSA. Written as DNA, the CDR3 is TGTGCCAGCAGCTTCCAAAGCGGGGGGGACAATGAGCAGTTCTTC. Its protein is CASSFQSGGDNEQFF.

V and J are TRBV2 and TRBJ1-2, with 7 bases lining up with TRBD1. V gave up 6 bases and J gave up 4 bases; unmatched junction bases: 11. The CDR3 is 15 amino acids. Germline values: CDR1 SNHLY, CDR2 FYNNEI. The CDR3 is CASSLFETGSYGYTF. In nucleotides, the CDR3 is TGTGCCAGCAGCCTTTTCGAGACAGGGAGCTATGGCTACACCTTC.